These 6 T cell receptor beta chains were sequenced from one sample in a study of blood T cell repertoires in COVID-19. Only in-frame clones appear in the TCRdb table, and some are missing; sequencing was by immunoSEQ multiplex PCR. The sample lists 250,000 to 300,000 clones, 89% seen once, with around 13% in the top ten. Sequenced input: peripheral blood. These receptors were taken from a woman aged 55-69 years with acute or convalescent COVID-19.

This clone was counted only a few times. The CDR3 loop reads CASSQEAGSPSYNEQFF. The CDR3 DNA sequence: TGCGCCAGCAGCCAAGAGGCCGGGAGCCCCTCCTACAATGAGCAGTTCTTC. V usage is TRBV4-3 and J usage is TRBJ2-1, with D possibly TRBD2 on 6 matching bases. This CDR3 region has 17 residues. The V gene lost 0 bases and the J gene lost 0 bases, with 12 bases spanning the gap. Germline CDR1 is LGHNA and CDR2 is YSLEER.

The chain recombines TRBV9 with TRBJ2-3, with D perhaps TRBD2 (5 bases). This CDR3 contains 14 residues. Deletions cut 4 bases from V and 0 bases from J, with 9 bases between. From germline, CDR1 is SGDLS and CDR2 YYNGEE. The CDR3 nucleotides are TGTGCCAGCAGCCTTCCGGGGAGCACAGATACGCAGTATTTT. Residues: CASSLPGSTDTQYF.

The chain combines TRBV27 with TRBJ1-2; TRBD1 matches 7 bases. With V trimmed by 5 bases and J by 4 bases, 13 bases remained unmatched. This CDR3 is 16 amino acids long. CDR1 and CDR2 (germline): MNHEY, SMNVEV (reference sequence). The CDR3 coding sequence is TGTGCCAGCAGTCGGGGTACAGGGGACAAATCCTATGGCTACACCTTC. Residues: CASSRGTGDKSYGYTF.

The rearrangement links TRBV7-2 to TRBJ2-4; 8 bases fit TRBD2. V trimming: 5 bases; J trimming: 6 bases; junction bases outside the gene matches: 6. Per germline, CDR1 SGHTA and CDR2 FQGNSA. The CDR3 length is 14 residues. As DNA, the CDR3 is TGTGCCAGCAGCCCCGGGGGGGGGCCAAACATTCAGTACTTC. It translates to CASSPGGGPNIQYF. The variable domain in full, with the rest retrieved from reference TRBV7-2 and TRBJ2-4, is GAGVSQSPSNKVTEKGKDVELRCDPISGHTALYWYRQSLGQGLEFLIYFQGNSAPDKSGLPSDRFSAERTGGSVSTLTIQRTQQEDSAVYLCASSPGGGPNIQYFGAGTRLSVL.

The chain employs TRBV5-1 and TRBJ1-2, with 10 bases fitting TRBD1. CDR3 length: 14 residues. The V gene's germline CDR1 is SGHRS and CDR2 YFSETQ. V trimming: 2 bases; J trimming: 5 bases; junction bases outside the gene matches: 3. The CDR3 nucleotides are TGCGCCAGCAGCTTAAAGGGACAGGGGTATGGCTACACCTTC. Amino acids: CASSLKGQGYGYTF. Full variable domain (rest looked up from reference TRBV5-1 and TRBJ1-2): KAGVTQTPRYLIKTRGQQVTLSCSPISGHRSVSWYQQTPGQGLQFLFEYFSETQRNKGNFPGRFSGRQFSNSRSEMNVSTLELGDSALYLCASSLKGQGYGYTFGSGTRLTVV.

The CDR3 DNA reads as TGTGCCAGCCTGGGGAATAGCGGGATGTCAGGAGAGCAGTACTTC. It encodes CASLGNSGMSGEQYF. The chain uses TRBV2 and TRBJ2-7, with 8 bases lining up with TRBD2. The ends lost 8 bases at V and 7 bases at J; junction bases unmatched: 16. Germline CDR1 is SNHLY and CDR2 is FYNNEI. This CDR3 is built from 15 residues.